This T cell receptor (beta chain) emerged from a study of blood T cell repertoires in COVID-19 (dated by TCRdb to 2019 to 2021). For context, the study as a whole: Samples covering the acute and convalescent phases of COVID-19 were provided by collaborators in the United States, Italy and Spain. The material from the prospective study consisted of cDNA or gDNA derived from T cells, B-cell-depleted T cells, or PBMCs. The dataset comprised deeply sampled blood TCRbeta repertoires from subjects exposed to, actively infected with, or recovered from COVID-19. A freely available public database, intended as a resource for researchers studying the immune response to SARS-CoV-2, is where the repertoires were released. The samples were drawn from the first 160 participants of the ongoing ImmuneRACE study and from 1,254 subjects provided by 6 global collaborators. The sample metadata nearly always contained a de-identified subject ID, COVID-19 status, age in years and sex. Where available, HLA class I and class II types were obtained from metadata supplied by the sample provider rather than from assay-based typing.

Looking up the germline V gene (reference sequence) yields CDR1 SGHNT and CDR2 YYREEE. Ends trimmed: V by 4 bases, J by 1 base; bases unmatched to a gene: 4. The CDR3 sequence holds 15 residues, the cysteine and phenylalanine included. Of all the DNA, just the CDR3 is kept, 45 bases in frame from base 1. What the research found in general, with its limitations: The amount of clinical and demographic metadata varied by source and participant and was provided uncurated.

The collaborating institutions used their own protocols to collect whole blood in K2EDTA tubes. For TCRbeta analysis, collaborators shipped samples as frozen whole blood, isolated PBMCs, or DNA extracted from either of those sample types. TCRbeta CDR3 regions were amplified from genomic DNA using the immunoSEQ Assay, a bias-controlled multiplex PCR. In the source study's methods: Within the assay, amplification of reference gene primers was used to estimate how many nucleated cells each sample contained. To quantify the absolute abundance of each unique TCRbeta CDR3 rearrangement, sequence reads were collapsed and filtered. For each sample, productive Simpson clonality was calculated as the square root of Simpson's diversity index over productive rearrangements. As stored in TCRdb, this immuneACCESS dataset retains in-frame rearrangements with V and J assigned. A fraction of the clones does not appear; measured against another copy, unresolved V genes explain less than half of the discrepancy, and the remainder lacks a known reason. V and J calls and clone size are those listed in that table; D and trimming were worked out from the DNA. Across this sample there are some 70,000 clones, with about 80% seen only once. The top ten clones comprise around 4.3% of the sample.

Of note for this clone: The clone's antigen remains unknown. Per-base quality was not reported, and no clone a single base away is much larger than it.

The chain employs TRBV5-4 and TRBJ2-5, with 10 middle bases fitting TRBD2. The source of this sequence is an older woman with acute or convalescent COVID-19. Material: peripheral blood. The nucleotides are TGTGCCAGCAGCCCCGCTAGCGGGGGCCAAGAGACCCAGTACTTC. This codes for CASSPASGGQETQYF.